This T cell receptor (beta chain) was recorded in a study of cytomegalovirus exposure and HLA in healthy donors. Method: immunoSEQ multiplex PCR; TCRdb's copy keeps in-frame clones and lacks some. The sample carries about 160,000 clones, roughly 90% recorded once. This clone has only one observation. Sequencing was performed on PBMCs. This sequence originates from a woman aged 25 to 39 in good health and CMV-seronegative.

This chain's CDR3 is CASSLRQGTGANVLTF. DNA of the CDR3: TGTGCCAGCAGTTTACGCCAAGGGACTGGGGCCAACGTCCTGACTTTC. This chain uses TRBV27 with TRBJ2-6, with no clear D. The germline V and J ends were trimmed by 2 bases and 2 bases, with 10 bases remaining between them. Germline loops: CDR1 MNHEY, CDR2 SMNVEV (reference sequence). CDR3 length equals 16 residues.